The 6 T cell receptor beta chains given below trace back to one sample, sequenced in a study of T cell repertoires in cytomegalovirus infection. TCRdb ran MiXCR on the reads and lists one entry per CDR3 protein. The table records 500,000 to 600,000 distinct CDR3 sequences, 16% of them present only once. Sequencing used CD8+ T cells from PBMCs. The origin of the receptors is a human donor in good health (CMV status not recorded). Some clones in this sample may be carry-over from other donors' samples.

CDR3 region: CALERVGGEDEAFF. The CDR3 DNA is TGTGCACTTGAGAGGGTTGGGGGCGAGGATGAAGCTTTCTTT. This chain uses TRBV6-5 with TRBJ1-1, with D possibly being TRBD1 (6 bases). This CDR3 region has 14 residues. Germline CDR1 reads MNHEY; CDR2 reads SVGAGI.

This clonotype was counted at least ten times. V and J are TRBV7-6 and TRBJ2-1; no definite D call. The CDR3 is 15 residues long. The V and J ends lost 1 base and 7 bases respectively, with 14 bases between them. CDR1 SGHVS and CDR2 FNYEAQ come from the germline V gene. The CDR3 is CASSLGIGDGNEQFF. The CDR3 DNA follows: TGTGCCAGCAGCTTAGGGATCGGCGACGGGAATGAGCAGTTCTTC.

This clonotype showed up many times. V gene TRBV28 combines with J gene TRBJ2-2; weak D call: TRBD1 (7 bases). CDR3 length: 15 amino acids. Germline CDR1 reads MDHEN; CDR2 reads SYDVKM. Trimming took off 5 bases at V and 4 bases at J, with 14 bases between the two ends. The CDR3, as DNA: TGTGCCAGCAGTCCGCGGGACAGTCCCACCGGGGAGCTGTTTTTT. Translating gives CASSPRDSPTGELFF.

This clonotype was detected only a few times. The V gene is TRBV27, the J gene TRBJ1-4; TRBD1 matches at 7 bases. V lost 6 bases and J lost 8; bases outside the gene matches: 9. Looked up from germline, CDR1 is MNHEY and CDR2 is SMNVEV (reference sequence). There are 14 residues in the CDR3. The CDR3, as DNA: TGTGCCAGCAGAATGACAGGGACTGGGGAAAAACTGTTTTTT. Encoded protein: CASRMTGTGEKLFF.

The sample holds many counts of this clonotype. The V and J genes are TRBV28 and TRBJ2-1; TRBD2 is a possible D gene (7 bases). CDR1 and CDR2 (germline): MDHEN, SYDVKM. CDR3 length: 17 amino acids. V lost 6 bases and J lost 6, with 24 bases in between. The CDR3 coding sequence is TGTGCCAGCAGCCCAAGGTCGGGGGGCGGGAGTTCCAATGAGCAGTTCTTC. This translates into CASSPRSGGGSSNEQFF.

This sequence joins TRBV9 and TRBJ2-2; D tentatively reads TRBD1 or TRBD2 (5 bases each). This CDR3 comprises 16 residues. The V and J ends lost 2 bases and 2 bases respectively, with 13 bases between them. Germline V gene sequence: CDR1 SGDLS, CDR2 YYNGEE. CDR3 nucleotides: TGTGCCAGCAGCGTGGAACCGGGACCTAACACCGGGGAGCTGTTTTTT. As protein: CASSVEPGPNTGELFF.